This T cell receptor beta chain stems from a study of shared clonotypes between healthy human individuals. Data came from immunoSEQ multiplex PCR; TCRdb stores just in-frame clones and leaves some out. The table shows millions of clones, with roughly nine tenths occurring only once. Trimming pared 0 bases from V and 4 bases from J, leaving 6 bases between. The CDR3 consists of 13 residues. The germline V gene encodes CDR1 SGHRS and CDR2 YFSETQ. On this clone itself: Antigen: not known. Other DNA sequences from this sample encode an identical CDR3 as well.

Overall study findings and caveats: A handful of donors showed sharing of approximately 5% of naive CD4 clonotypes. Larger estimated richness was generally seen in naive subsets than in memory subsets.

V gene TRBV5-1 combines with J gene TRBJ2-3; D gene ambiguous. Source material: naive CD4+ T cells sorted from blood. As to subset: CD45RA+ positively selected. The TCR sequence derives from a man aged 18 to 29 in good health. The CDR3 sequence is CASSLEGSDTQYF. The CDR3 coding sequence is TGCGCCAGCAGCTTGGAGGGCTCAGATACGCAGTATTTT.